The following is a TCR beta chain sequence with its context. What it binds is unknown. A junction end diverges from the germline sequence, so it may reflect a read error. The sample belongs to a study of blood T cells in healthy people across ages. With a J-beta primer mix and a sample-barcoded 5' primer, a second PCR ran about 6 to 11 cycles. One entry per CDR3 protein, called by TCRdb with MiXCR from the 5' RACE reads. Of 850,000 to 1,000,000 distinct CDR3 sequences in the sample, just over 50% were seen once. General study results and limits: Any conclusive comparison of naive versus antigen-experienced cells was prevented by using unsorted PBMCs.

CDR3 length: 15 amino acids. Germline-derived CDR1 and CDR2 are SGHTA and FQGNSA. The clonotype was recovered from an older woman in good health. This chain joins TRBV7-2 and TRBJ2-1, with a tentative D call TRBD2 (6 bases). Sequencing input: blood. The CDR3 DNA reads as TGTGCCAACAGCTTAGTTGGAGGGACTGGCAATGAGCAGTTCTTC. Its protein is CANSLVGGTGNEQFF.